The 20 T cell receptor beta chains below were found in one sample sequenced in a study of cytomegalovirus exposure and HLA in healthy donors. A multiplex PCR was run with 60 Vbeta primers and 13 Jbeta primers. Clones were read by immunoSEQ multiplex PCR, and TCRdb kept only the in-frame ones, dropping some. This sample has 150,000 to 200,000 clones; about 80% occur once, and the top ten carry about 1.9%. Specimen: PBMCs. The source of these receptors is a woman aged 18-29 years in good health and CMV-seropositive.

This clone was seen a few times. The chain is built from TRBV21-1 and TRBJ2-3; TRBD2, the D gene given by the table, was not confirmed from the DNA. TRBV21-1 is marked as a pseudogene. There are 18 residues in the CDR3. CDR3 sequence (DNA): TGTGCCAGCAGCAAACCAACAAAAACTAGGGAGGTAACAGATACGCAGTATTTT. It codes for CASSKPTKTREVTDTQYF.

V and J are TRBV5-5 and TRBJ2-7, with a tentative D call TRBD1 (5 bases). V was shortened by 4 bases and J by 0 bases, with 14 bases between the two germline ends. This CDR3 contains 15 residues. Germline V gene data show CDR1 as SGHKS and CDR2 as YYEKEE (reference sequence). The CDR3 coding sequence is TGTGCCAGCAGCAGGGGTCGTGACACCTCCTACGAGCAGTACTTC. Translation gives CASSRGRDTSYEQYF.

This chain connects TRBV7-2 to TRBJ2-3; D ambiguous. The CDR3 consists of 14 residues. Trimming cost V 1 base and J 0 bases, with 5 bases left between them. From germline, CDR1 is SGHTA and CDR2 FQGNSA. The CDR3 DNA reads as TGTGCCAGCAGCTTAGAGACAAGCACAGATACGCAGTATTTT. Residues: CASSLETSTDTQYF.

As to this clone: A much bigger clone sits one base away, suggesting this may be a read error. This chain links TRBV29-1 with TRBJ1-2; tentatively, D is TRBD1 (5 bases). Germline V gives CDR1 SQVTM, CDR2 ANQGSEA. This CDR3 comprises 14 residues. CDR3 coding DNA: TGCAGCGCCACTGGCAGGGAAGCTAACTATGTCTACACCTTC. It translates to CSATGREANYVYTF.

This chain links TRBV5-1 with TRBJ1-1; D is unresolved. This CDR3 contains 10 residues. Trimming shortened V by 9 bases and J by 6 bases, and 9 bases separated the two germline ends. Germline V CDR1 and CDR2: SGHRS, YFSETQ. The CDR3 sequence: CANAHPEAFF. The CDR3 region has the DNA TGCGCCAACGCACACCCTGAAGCTTTCTTT.

The chain has TRBV2 and TRBJ2-3; 9 nucleotides match TRBD2. The CDR3 sequence is 14 residues long. CDR1 is SNHLY, CDR2 FYNNEI, per germline. With 8 bases clipped from V and 3 bases from J, the junction kept 6 bases outside the gene matches. The CDR3 here is CASFWTSATDTQYF. The CDR3, as DNA: TGTGCCAGCTTTTGGACTAGCGCGACAGATACGCAGTATTTT.

On this clone: The sample contains more than one DNA sequence encoding this CDR3. The chain recombines TRBV5-6 with TRBJ2-3, with TRBD2 as a possible D gene (6 bases). The germline CDR1 and CDR2 sequences are SGHDT and YYEEEE. Trimming cost V 2 bases and J 7 bases, with 17 bases left between them. There are 15 residues in the CDR3. The CDR3 spells CASSFGPQEGYTQYF. The CDR3 DNA follows: TGTGCCAGCAGCTTTGGCCCTCAGGAGGGATATACGCAGTATTTT.

This chain links TRBV7-3 with TRBJ2-1; 10 bases match TRBD2. After removal of 4 bases from V and 6 bases from J, the junction contained 6 bases not matched to a gene. The CDR3 extends over 15 amino acids. The germline CDR1 and CDR2 sequences are SGHTA and FQGTGA. The CDR3 DNA follows: TGTGCCAGCAGCTATCTAGCGGGGGTCGGCAATGAGCAGTTCTTC. Encoded protein: CASSYLAGVGNEQFF. Together with reference TRBV7-3 and TRBJ2-1, the CDR3 gives the full variable domain: GAGVSQTPSNKVTEKGKYVELRCDPISGHTALYWYRQSLGQGPEFLIYFQGTGAADDSGLPNDRFFAVRPEGSVSTLKIQRTERGDSAVYLCASSYLAGVGNEQFFGPGTRLTVL.

The CDR3 region is CASSFLGGTYSNQPQHF. CDR3 sequence (DNA): TGTGCCAGCAGTTTCCTCGGGGGGACGTATAGCAATCAGCCCCAGCATTTT. The rearrangement uses TRBV28 and TRBJ1-5; D might be TRBD1 (5 bases). V lost 3 bases, J lost 0 bases, and 15 bases lay in between. Germline V gene data show CDR1 as MDHEN and CDR2 as SYDVKM. The CDR3 consists of 17 residues. Full variable domain (missing parts from reference TRBV28 and TRBJ1-5): DVKVTQSSRYLVKRTGEKVFLECVQDMDHENMFWYRQDPGLGLRLIYFSYDVKMKEKGDIPEGYSVSREKKERFSLILESASTNQTSMYLCASSFLGGTYSNQPQHFGDGTRLSIL.

The V gene is TRBV7-3, the J gene TRBJ2-1, with D possibly TRBD2 on 7 matching bases. V dropped 2 bases and J dropped 6 bases, with 20 bases sitting between them. The CDR3 extends over 17 amino acids. From germline, CDR1 is SGHTA and CDR2 FQGTGA. The CDR3 DNA follows: TGTGCCAGCAGCTTAGAGGGGGGGACACAGGGATCCAATGAGCAGTTCTTC. Protein product: CASSLEGGTQGSNEQFF. Complete variable domain (other parts from reference TRBV7-3 and TRBJ2-1): GAGVSQTPSNKVTEKGKYVELRCDPISGHTALYWYRQSLGQGPEFLIYFQGTGAADDSGLPNDRFFAVRPEGSVSTLKIQRTERGDSAVYLCASSLEGGTQGSNEQFFGPGTRLTVL.

V and J are TRBV4-3 and TRBJ2-5, with TRBD1 identical over 7 bases. This CDR3 region has 17 residues. The germline CDR1 and CDR2 sequences are LGHNA and YSLEER. Trimming cost V 0 bases and J 3 bases; bases outside gene matches: 10. The chain's CDR3 is CASSQEWTGLGEETQYF. The CDR3 nucleotides read TGCGCCAGCAGCCAAGAATGGACAGGCCTGGGGGAAGAGACCCAGTACTTC.

This clone was seen once. The chain has TRBV5-3 and TRBJ1-5; unclear D gene. TRBV5-3 is classed as an ORF, of uncertain function. This CDR3 comprises 22 residues. V was trimmed by 0 bases and J by 6 bases, leaving 34 bases between them. The CDR3 sequence is CARSLAGSPCLRGPIGAQPQHF. CDR3 DNA: TGTGCCAGAAGCTTGGCTGGATCTCCGTGCCTGAGAGGGCCCATCGGCGCTCAGCCCCAGCATTTT.

The CDR3 protein is CASSIGVSGANVLTF. The CDR3 nucleotides are TGTGCCAGTAGTATAGGCGTCTCTGGGGCCAACGTCCTGACTTTC. This chain uses TRBV19 with TRBJ2-6, with D uncertain. Germline CDR1 reads LNHDA; CDR2 reads SQIVND (reference sequence). This CDR3 region has 15 residues. Trimming removed 1 base from V and 0 bases from J, with 4 bases in between.

This chain joins TRBV19 and TRBJ1-4; 8 nucleotides match TRBD1. Looked up from germline, CDR1 is LNHDA and CDR2 is SQIVND (reference sequence). The CDR3 runs 15 residues. The ends lost 5 bases at V and 5 bases at J; junction bases unmatched: 7. The CDR3 DNA follows: TGTGCCAGTAGTGGGGGGACAGGTCAGAATGAAAAACTGTTTTTT. It specifies CASSGGTGQNEKLFF.

The rearrangement uses TRBV6-1 and TRBJ1-1, with 11 bases identical to TRBD1. V was clipped by 6 bases and J by 6 bases; unmatched bases: 3. CDR1 is MNHNS and CDR2 is SASEGT in the germline V gene. This CDR3 has 13 residues. The CDR3 DNA sequence: TGTGCCAGCAGGGGACAGGGGGTGGCTGAAGCTTTCTTT. This encodes CASRGQGVAEAFF.

The chain combines TRBV28 with TRBJ2-4, with D possibly TRBD2 on 7 matching bases. This CDR3 is built from 16 residues. The V gene's germline CDR1 is MDHEN and CDR2 SYDVKM. V gave up 0 bases and J gave up 4 bases, with 13 bases separating them. CDR3 region: CASSLWGGGSKNIQYF. The CDR3 DNA follows: TGTGCCAGCAGTTTATGGGGCGGGGGCTCTAAAAACATTCAGTACTTC.

The rearrangement joins TRBV7-6 to TRBJ1-3, with D hard to call. Germline V gives CDR1 SGHVS, CDR2 FNYEAQ. The length of the CDR3 is 16 residues. Trimming took off 2 bases at V and 0 bases at J, with 11 bases between the two ends. CDR3 residues: CASSLFGRGSGNTIYF. CDR3 in DNA: TGTGCCAGCAGCTTATTCGGCCGGGGCTCTGGAAACACCATATATTTT.

The CDR3, as DNA: TGCAGCGTTGAATCAGCTAACTATGGCTACACCTTC. Residues: CSVESANYGYTF. The chain combines TRBV29-1 with TRBJ1-2; no clear D gene. This CDR3 is built from 12 residues. The germline CDR1 and CDR2 sequences are SQVTM and ANQGSEA. V was clipped by 2 bases and J by 0 bases, with 4 bases between them.

The rearrangement uses TRBV28 and TRBJ1-2; maybe TRBD1 (5 bases). Per germline, CDR1 MDHEN and CDR2 SYDVKM. V dropped 4 bases and J dropped 3 bases, with 12 bases sitting between them. This CDR3 has 14 residues. CDR3 nucleotides: TGTGCCAGCAGTTCCCACCCAGGGCACTATGGCTACACCTTC. Protein product: CASSSHPGHYGYTF.

The chain has TRBV7-3 and TRBJ2-2; unclear D gene. Trimming stripped 4 bases from V and 1 base from J, with 7 bases between. CDR3 length: 14 amino acids. CDR1 and CDR2 (germline): SGHTA, FQGTGA. The chain's CDR3 is CASSSSRNTGELFF. The CDR3 bases are TGTGCCAGCAGCTCTTCTAGGAACACCGGGGAGCTGTTTTTT.